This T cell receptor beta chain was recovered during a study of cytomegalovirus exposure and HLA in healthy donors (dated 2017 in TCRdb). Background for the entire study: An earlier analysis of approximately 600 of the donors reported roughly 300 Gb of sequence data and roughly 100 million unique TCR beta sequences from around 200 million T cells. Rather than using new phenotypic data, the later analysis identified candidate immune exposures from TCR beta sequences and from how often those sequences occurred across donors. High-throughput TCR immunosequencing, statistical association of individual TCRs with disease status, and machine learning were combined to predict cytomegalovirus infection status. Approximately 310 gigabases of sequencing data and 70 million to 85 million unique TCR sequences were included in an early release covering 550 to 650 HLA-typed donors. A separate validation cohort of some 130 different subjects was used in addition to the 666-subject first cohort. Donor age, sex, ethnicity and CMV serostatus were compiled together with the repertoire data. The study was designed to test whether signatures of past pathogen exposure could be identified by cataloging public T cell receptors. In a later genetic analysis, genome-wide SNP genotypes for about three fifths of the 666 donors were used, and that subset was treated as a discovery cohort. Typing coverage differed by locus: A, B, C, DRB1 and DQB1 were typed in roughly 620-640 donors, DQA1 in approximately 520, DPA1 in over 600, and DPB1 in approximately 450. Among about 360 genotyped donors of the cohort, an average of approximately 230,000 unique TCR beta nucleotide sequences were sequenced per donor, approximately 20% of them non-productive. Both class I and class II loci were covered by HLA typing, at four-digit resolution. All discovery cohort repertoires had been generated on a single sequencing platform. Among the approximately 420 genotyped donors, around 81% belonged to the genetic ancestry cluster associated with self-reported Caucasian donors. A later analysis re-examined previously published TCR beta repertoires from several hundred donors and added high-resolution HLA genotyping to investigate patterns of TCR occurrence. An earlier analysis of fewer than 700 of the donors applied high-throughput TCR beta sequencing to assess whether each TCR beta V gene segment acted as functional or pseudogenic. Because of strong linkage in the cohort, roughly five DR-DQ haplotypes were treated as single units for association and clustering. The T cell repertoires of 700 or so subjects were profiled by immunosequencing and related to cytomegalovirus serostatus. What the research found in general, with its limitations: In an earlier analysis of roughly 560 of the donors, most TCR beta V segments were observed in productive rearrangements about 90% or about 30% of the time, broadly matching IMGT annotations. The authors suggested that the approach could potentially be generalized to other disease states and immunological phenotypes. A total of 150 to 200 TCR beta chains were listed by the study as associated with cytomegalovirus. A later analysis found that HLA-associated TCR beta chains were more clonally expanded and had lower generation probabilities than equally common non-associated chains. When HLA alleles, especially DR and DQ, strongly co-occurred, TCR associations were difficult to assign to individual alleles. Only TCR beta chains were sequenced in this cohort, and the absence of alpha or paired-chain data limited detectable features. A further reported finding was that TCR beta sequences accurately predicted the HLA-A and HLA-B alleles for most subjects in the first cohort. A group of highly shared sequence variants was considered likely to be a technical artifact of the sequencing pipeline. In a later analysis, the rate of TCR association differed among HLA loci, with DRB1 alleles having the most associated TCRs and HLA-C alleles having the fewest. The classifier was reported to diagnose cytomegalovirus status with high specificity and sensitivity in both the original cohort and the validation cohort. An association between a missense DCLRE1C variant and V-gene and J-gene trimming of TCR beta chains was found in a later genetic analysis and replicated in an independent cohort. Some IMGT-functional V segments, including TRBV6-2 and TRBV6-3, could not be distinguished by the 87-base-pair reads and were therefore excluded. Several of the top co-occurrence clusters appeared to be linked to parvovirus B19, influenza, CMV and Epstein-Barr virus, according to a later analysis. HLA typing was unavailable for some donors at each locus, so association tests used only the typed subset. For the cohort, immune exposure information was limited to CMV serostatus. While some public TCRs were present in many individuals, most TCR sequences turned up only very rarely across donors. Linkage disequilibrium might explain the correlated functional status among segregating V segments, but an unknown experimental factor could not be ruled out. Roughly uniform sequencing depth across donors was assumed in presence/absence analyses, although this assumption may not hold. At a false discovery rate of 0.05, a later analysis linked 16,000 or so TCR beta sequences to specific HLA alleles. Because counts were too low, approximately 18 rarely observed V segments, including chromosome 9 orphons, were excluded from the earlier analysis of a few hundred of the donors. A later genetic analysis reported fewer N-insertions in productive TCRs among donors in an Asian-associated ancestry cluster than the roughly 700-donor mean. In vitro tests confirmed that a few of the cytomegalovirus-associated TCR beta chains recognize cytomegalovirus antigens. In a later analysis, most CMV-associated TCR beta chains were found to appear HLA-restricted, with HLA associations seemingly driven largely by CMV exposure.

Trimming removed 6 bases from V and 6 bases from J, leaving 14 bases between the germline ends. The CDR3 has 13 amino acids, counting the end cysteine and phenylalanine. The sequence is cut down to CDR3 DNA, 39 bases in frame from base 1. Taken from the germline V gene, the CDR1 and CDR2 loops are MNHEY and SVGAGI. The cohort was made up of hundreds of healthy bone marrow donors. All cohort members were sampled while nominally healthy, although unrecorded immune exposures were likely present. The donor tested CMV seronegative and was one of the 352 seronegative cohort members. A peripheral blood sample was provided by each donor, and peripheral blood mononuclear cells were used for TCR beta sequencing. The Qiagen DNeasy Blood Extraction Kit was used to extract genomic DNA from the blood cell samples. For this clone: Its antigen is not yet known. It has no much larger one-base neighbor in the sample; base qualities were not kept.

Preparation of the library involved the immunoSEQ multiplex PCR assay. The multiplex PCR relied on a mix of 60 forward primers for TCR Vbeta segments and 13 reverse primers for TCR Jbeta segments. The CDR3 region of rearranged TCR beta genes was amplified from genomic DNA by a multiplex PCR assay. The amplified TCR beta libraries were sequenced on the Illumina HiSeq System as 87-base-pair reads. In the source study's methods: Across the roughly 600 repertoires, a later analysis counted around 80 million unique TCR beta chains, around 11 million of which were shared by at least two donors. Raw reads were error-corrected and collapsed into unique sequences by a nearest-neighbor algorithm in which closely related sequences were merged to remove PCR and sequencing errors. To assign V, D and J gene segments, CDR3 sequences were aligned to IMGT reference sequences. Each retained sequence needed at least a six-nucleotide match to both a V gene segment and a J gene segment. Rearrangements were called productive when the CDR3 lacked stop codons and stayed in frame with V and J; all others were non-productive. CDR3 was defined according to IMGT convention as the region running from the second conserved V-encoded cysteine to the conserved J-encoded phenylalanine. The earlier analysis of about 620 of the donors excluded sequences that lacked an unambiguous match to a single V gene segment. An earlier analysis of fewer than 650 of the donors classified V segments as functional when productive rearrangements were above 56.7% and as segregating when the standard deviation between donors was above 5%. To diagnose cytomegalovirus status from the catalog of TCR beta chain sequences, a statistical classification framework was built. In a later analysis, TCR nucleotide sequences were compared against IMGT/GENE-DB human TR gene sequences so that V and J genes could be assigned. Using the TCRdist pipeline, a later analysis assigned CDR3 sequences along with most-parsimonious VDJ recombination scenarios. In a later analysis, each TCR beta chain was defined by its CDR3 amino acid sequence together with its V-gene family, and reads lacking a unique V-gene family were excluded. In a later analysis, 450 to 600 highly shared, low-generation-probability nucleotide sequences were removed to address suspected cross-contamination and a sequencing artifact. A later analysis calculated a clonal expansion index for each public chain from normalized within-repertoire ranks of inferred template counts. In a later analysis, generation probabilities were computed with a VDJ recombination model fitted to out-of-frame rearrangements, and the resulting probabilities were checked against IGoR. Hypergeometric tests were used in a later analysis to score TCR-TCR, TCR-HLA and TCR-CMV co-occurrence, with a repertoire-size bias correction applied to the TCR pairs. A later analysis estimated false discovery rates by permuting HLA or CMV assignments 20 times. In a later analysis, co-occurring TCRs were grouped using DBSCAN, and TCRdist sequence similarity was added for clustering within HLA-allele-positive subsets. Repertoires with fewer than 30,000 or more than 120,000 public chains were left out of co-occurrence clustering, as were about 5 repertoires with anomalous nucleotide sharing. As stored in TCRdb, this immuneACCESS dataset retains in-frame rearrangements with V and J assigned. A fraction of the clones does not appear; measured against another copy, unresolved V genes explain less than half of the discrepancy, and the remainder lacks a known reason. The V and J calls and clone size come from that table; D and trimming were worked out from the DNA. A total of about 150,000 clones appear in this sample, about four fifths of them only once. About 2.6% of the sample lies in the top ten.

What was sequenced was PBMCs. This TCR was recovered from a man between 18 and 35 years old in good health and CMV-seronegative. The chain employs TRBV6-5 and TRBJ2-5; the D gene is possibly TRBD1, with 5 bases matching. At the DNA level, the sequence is TGTGCCAGCAGCCTTCAAGGGGTGAAGACCCAGTACTTC. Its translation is CASSLQGVKTQYF.